This T cell receptor (beta chain) derives from a study of CD4 T cells in relation to SARS-CoV-2 and coronaviruses. Study at large: Negative control cultures got HIV-1 Nef peptides or no peptide.

About this clone itself: Its antigen is currently unknown.

The germline gives CDR1 MNHEY, CDR2 SVGAGI. The V end was cut by 1 base, the J end by 9 bases, with 17 bases between. CDR3 length: 15 residues. CD4+ T cells from unexposed donors were obtained before the COVID-19 pandemic (2011-2018). CD4+ T cells were isolated from the cells after roughly 11 days of culture. Cells permitting, SARS-CoV-2 S/N and four cold-coronavirus spikes were tested on unexposed-donor CD4+ T cells. Profiling relied on immunoSEQ multiplex PCR, and the TCRdb table lists in-frame clones only, not all of them. Of tens of thousands of clones listed, around two thirds were seen once; the top ten hold around a fifth.

Sequencing was carried out using CD4+ T cells from PBMCs, cultured in vitro. The origin of this receptor is a human donor in good health. V is TRBV6-5 and J is TRBJ2-3, with D possibly matching TRBD2 (6 bases). CDR3 sequence reads: CASSYLAVGRGTQYF. In DNA form, the CDR3 reads TGTGCCAGCAGTTACTTAGCGGTTGGCCGGGGGACGCAGTATTTT.